This T cell receptor beta chain stems from a study of vaccination and CD4 T cells after COVID-19. In the study overall: Convalescent persons amounted to six males plus four females, two of whom were Hispanic.

A note on this clonotype: Its antigen is undetermined.

V lost 1 base and J lost 12; bases outside the gene matches: 4. The CDR3 consists of 13 residues. This sample's treatment: roughly ten-day PBMC culture with coronavirus spike peptide pools or control peptides (ViraFEST assay). Cultured CD4+ T cell DNA was sequenced using the Oncomine TCR Beta short-read assay. TCRdb re-called the PCR reads through MiXCR, storing one row per CDR3 protein. The profile shows some 14,000 distinct CDR3 sequences, roughly 27% of them singletons. This material consisted of CD4+ T cells from blood, cultured in vitro, taken before SARS-CoV-2 vaccination. The clonotype comes from a human donor who received a COVID-19 vaccine. The rearrangement joins TRBV12-3 or TRBV12-4 to TRBJ2-1; TRBD1 aligns across 9 bases. In DNA, the CDR3 is TGTGCCAGCAGTTTAGACAGGGGGCAGGGGCAGTTCTTC. It encodes CASSLDRGQGQFF.